This TCR beta chain was sequenced for a study of cytomegalovirus exposure and HLA in healthy donors. Study conclusions and caveats: A prior analysis recorded that most TCR beta V segments were productive about 87% or about 30% of the time.

Germline V gene sequence: CDR1 SGHVS, CDR2 FNYEAQ. This CDR3 has 15 amino acids. Trimming cost V 3 bases and J 2 bases, with 11 bases left between them. PCR involved 60 Vbeta and 13 Jbeta primers. Authors' processing steps: Later reanalysis found around 74 million unique TCR beta chains, 9 million to 12 million of them shared. Using immunoSEQ multiplex PCR, the repertoire was profiled, and TCRdb retains in-frame clones only, with some absent. Clonal size and the V and J genes are those of that table, whereas D and trimming came from the DNA. The sample contains under 100,000 clones, about three quarters of which appear only once. Concerning this clone itself: Its specificity is not known.

The chain is built from TRBV7-6 and TRBJ1-3; possible D gene TRBD1, 6 bases. The sequenced sample was PBMCs. The sequence was collected from a boy younger than 18 in good health and CMV-seronegative. CDR3 bases: TGTGCCAGCAGCTTCGACAGGCGACCTGGAAACACCATATATTTT. It codes for CASSFDRRPGNTIYF.